Below are 19 T cell receptor beta chains sequenced from a single sample in a study of OX40 agonist ivuxolimab in advanced cancers. Assay used: immunoSEQ multiplex PCR; TCRdb lists only in-frame clones, some missing. The sample has tens of thousands of clones, around 89% seen once. The material sequenced was CD4+ or CD8+ T cells sorted from blood, taken in a trial of the OX40 agonist ivuxolimab. These TCRs come from an adult with an advanced solid tumor such as melanoma, head and neck, liver or kidney cancer.

Remarks on this clone: Other DNA sequences in this specimen translate into the identical CDR3. The genes are TRBV28 and TRBJ2-3, with D unclear. CDR1 and CDR2 (germline): MDHEN, SYDVKM. Trimming shortened V by 5 bases and J by 3 bases, and 6 bases separated the two germline ends. The CDR3 sequence is 12 residues long. The CDR3 DNA reads TGTGCCAGCAGTCCCAGAACAGATACGCAGTATTTT. This encodes CASSPRTDTQYF.

The gene calls are TRBV5-6 and TRBJ2-1; the D is unclear. This CDR3 has 14 amino acids. V dropped 0 bases and J dropped 5 bases, with 9 bases sitting between them. Germline-derived CDR1 and CDR2 are SGHDT and YYEEEE. CDR3 bases: TGTGCCAGCAGCTTGGTGGGTACTCACAATGAGCAGTTCTTC. It specifies CASSLVGTHNEQFF.

The V gene is TRBV28, the J gene TRBJ2-7, with D unresolved. The V gene's germline CDR1 is MDHEN and CDR2 SYDVKM. With 5 bases removed from V and 3 bases from J, the gap between germline ends came to 11 bases. The CDR3 runs 13 residues. The CDR3 spells CASSPIPNYEQYF. The CDR3 DNA reads as TGTGCCAGCAGTCCGATACCGAACTACGAGCAGTACTTC.

This rearrangement joins TRBV19 to TRBJ2-5; no reliable D call. The V and J ends lost 5 bases and 5 bases respectively, with 15 bases between them. The CDR3 spans 14 residues. Germline CDR1 LNHDA, CDR2 SQIVND (reference sequence). The CDR3 sequence is CASSLGPGRETQYF. CDR3 DNA sequence: TGTGCCAGTAGTCTAGGACCGGGCCGGGAGACCCAGTACTTC.

The chain carries TRBV19 and TRBJ1-1; D is unresolved. Germline V gene sequence: CDR1 LNHDA, CDR2 SQIVND (reference sequence). Trimming removed 5 bases from V and 0 bases from J, with 16 bases in between. This CDR3 has 16 residues. The CDR3 protein is CASSPDLRMMNTEAFF. The CDR3 DNA follows: TGTGCCAGTAGTCCAGACCTCAGGATGATGAACACTGAAGCTTTCTTT.

The chain recombines TRBV4-1 with TRBJ2-2, with a tentative D call TRBD2 (6 bases). Deletions cut 0 bases from V and 4 bases from J, with 12 bases between. This CDR3 region has 16 residues. Germline V gene data show CDR1 as MGHRA and CDR2 as YSYEKL. The CDR3 coding sequence is TGCGCCAGCAGCCAAGATTGGAGCGGGCCCACCGGGGAGCTGTTTTTT. Amino acid sequence: CASSQDWSGPTGELFF.

V and J are TRBV30 and TRBJ2-2; 7 bases match TRBD2. V was clipped by 7 bases and J by 5 bases; unmatched bases: 4. The germline CDR1 and CDR2 sequences are GTSNPN and SVGIG (reference sequence). The CDR3 has 12 residues. Here the CDR3 reads CASRGSTGELFF. CDR3 coding DNA: TGTGCCTCCCGCGGGAGTACCGGGGAGCTGTTTTTT. The full variable domain, with the rest looked up from reference TRBV30 and TRBJ2-2, is SQTIHQWPATLVQPVGSPLSLECTVEGTSNPNLYWYRQAAGRGLQLLFYSVGIGQISSEVPQNLSASRPQDRQFILSSKKLLLSDSGFYLCASRGSTGELFFGEGSRLTVL.

The chain combines TRBV2 with TRBJ1-3; D possibly corresponds to TRBD1 (6 bases). Trimming left V 7 bases short and J 0 bases short, with 16 bases between. Per the germline V gene, CDR1 is SNHLY and CDR2 is FYNNEI. This CDR3 contains 16 residues. CDR3 bases: TGTGCCAGCACTATAGACAGGATGATCTCTGGAAACACCATATATTTT. Its protein is CASTIDRMISGNTIYF.

The gene calls are TRBV7-9 and TRBJ1-2; D possibly corresponds to TRBD1 (5 bases). Trimming took off 8 bases at V and 7 bases at J, with 20 bases between the two ends. CDR3 length equals 14 residues. CDR1 SEHNR and CDR2 FQNEAQ come from the germline V gene (reference sequence). The CDR3, as DNA: TGTGCCAGCCTCCTAGGGCAGGGTTTCGGTGGCTACACCTTC. Its protein is CASLLGQGFGGYTF.

This clone was found once. The chain couples TRBV5-1 to TRBJ2-1; D gene uncertain. CDR3 length: 16 residues. V was trimmed by 0 bases and J by 5 bases, leaving 15 bases between them. Germline V gives CDR1 SGHRS, CDR2 YFSETQ. The chain's CDR3 is CASSLAGSYADNEQFF. CDR3 bases: TGCGCCAGCAGCTTGGCCGGGTCCTATGCCGACAATGAGCAGTTCTTC.

The rearrangement links TRBV4-1 to TRBJ2-2; D gene unclear. V lost 0 bases, J lost 2 bases, and 7 bases lay in between. The germline CDR1 and CDR2 sequences are MGHRA and YSYEKL. This CDR3 is built from 15 residues. As DNA, the CDR3 is TGCGCCAGCAGCCAAGATTGGCTAAACACCGGGGAGCTGTTTTTT. This gives the protein CASSQDWLNTGELFF.

The gene calls are TRBV5-6 and TRBJ1-2; the D is unclear. This CDR3 is 14 amino acids long. Germline V lookup: CDR1 SGHDT, CDR2 YYEEEE. Trimming left V 4 bases short and J 0 bases short, with 10 bases between. The CDR3 DNA reads as TGTGCCAGCAGCGTCCGAGGAGCTAACTATGGCTACACCTTC. Its protein is CASSVRGANYGYTF.

This chain links TRBV7-9 with TRBJ1-2; possibly TRBD1 for D (5 bases). Germline lookup yields CDR1 SEHNR and CDR2 FQNEAQ (reference sequence). The CDR3 covers 16 residues. The V and J ends lost 7 bases and 1 base respectively, with 19 bases between them. The CDR3 nucleotides read TGTGCCAGCACCCACGATTTTGGGACGGGTAACTATGGCTACACCTTC. It encodes CASTHDFGTGNYGYTF.

The chain has TRBV28 and TRBJ1-2; D is possibly TRBD1 (6 bases). Trimming shortened V by 3 bases and J by 4 bases, and 12 bases separated the two germline ends. This CDR3 comprises 14 residues. Germline assignment: CDR1 MDHEN and CDR2 SYDVKM. The CDR3 loop reads CASSLPGAGYGYTF. The CDR3 nucleotides are TGTGCCAGCAGTTTGCCAGGGGCGGGCTATGGCTACACCTTC.

J is TRBJ2-5 and V is TRBV19, with D maybe TRBD1 (6 bases). V was clipped by 2 bases and J by 5 bases, with 12 bases between them. From germline, CDR1 is LNHDA and CDR2 SQIVND (reference sequence). The CDR3 spans 14 residues. The DNA of the CDR3 is TGTGCCAGTAGTATAAGGGACAACGCCGAGACCCAGTACTTC. Residues: CASSIRDNAETQYF.

The V gene is TRBV5-1, the J gene TRBJ1-1; 9 positions match TRBD1. CDR3 length: 16 amino acids. The germline gives CDR1 SGHRS, CDR2 YFSETQ. V was clipped by 4 bases and J by 0 bases; unmatched bases: 7. As DNA, the CDR3 is TGCGCCAGCAGCGACTACAGGGGGCCGATGAACACTGAAGCTTTCTTT. Its protein is CASSDYRGPMNTEAFF.

The sample holds a few counts of this clone. J is TRBJ1-1 and V is TRBV19, with no clear D. Deletions cut 7 bases from V and 0 bases from J, with 12 bases between. Germline CDR1 is LNHDA and CDR2 is SQIVND (reference sequence). The CDR3 contains 14 residues. CDR3 DNA: TGTGCCAGTAACTGGGCATACATGAACACTGAAGCTTTCTTT. Translated, it gives CASNWAYMNTEAFF. The full variable domain, completed using reference TRBV19 and TRBJ1-1, is DGGITQSPKYLFRKEGQNVTLSCEQNLNHDAMYWYRQDPGQGLRLIYYSQIVNDFQKGDIAEGYSVSREKKESFPLTVTSAQKNPTAFYLCASNWAYMNTEAFFGQGTRLTVV.

The chain is built from TRBV20-1 and TRBJ1-4; D not certain. This CDR3 comprises 11 residues. V was cut by 8 bases and J by 6 bases, with 10 bases left in between. The germline V gene encodes CDR1 DFQATT and CDR2 SNEGSKA (reference sequence). CDR3 nucleotide sequence: TGCAGTACGCTGAGGGATGAAAAACTGTTTTTT. It codes for CSTLRDEKLFF.

J is TRBJ2-7 and V is TRBV5-4; no clear D gene. The germline gives CDR1 SGHNT, CDR2 YYREEE (reference sequence). The length of the CDR3 is 15 residues. Trimming stripped 2 bases from V and 0 bases from J, with 12 bases between. The CDR3 region is CASSFSALSSYEQYF. In nucleotides, the CDR3 is TGTGCCAGCAGCTTCTCGGCCTTGAGCTCCTACGAGCAGTACTTC.